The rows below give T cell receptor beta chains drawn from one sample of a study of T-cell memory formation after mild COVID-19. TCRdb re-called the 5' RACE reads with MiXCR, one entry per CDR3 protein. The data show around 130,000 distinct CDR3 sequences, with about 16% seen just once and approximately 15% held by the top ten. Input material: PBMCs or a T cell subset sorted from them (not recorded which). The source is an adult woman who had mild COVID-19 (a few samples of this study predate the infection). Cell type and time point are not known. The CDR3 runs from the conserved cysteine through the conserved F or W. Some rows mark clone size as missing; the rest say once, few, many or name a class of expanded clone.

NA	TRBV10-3	CAISDGRGTTDTQYF
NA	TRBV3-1	CASSQVPGQKGPSGGYTF
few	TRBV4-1	CASSLPPGGAETQYF
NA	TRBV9	CASSLGGAFQETQYF
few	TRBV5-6	CASSSEGDEQFF
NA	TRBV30	CAWSVGIRRGEAFF
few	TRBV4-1	CASSQSRGAGELFF
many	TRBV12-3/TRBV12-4	CASSLVGVGYEQYF
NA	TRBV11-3	CASSLGVGSGSSDTQYF
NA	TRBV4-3	CASSGGREGPYNEQFF
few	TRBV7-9	CASSLILLGDTEAFF
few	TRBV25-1	CASSRGGGSTDTQYF
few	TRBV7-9	CASSQDRVTFYEQYF
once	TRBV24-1	CATSVREGYGYTF
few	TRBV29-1	CSARAVNTEAFF
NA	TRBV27	CASSSRSDRDHPGGYTF